Listed below are T cell receptor beta chains from one sample, sequenced in a study of T cell changes during pregnancy in multiple sclerosis. Sequencing was performed with immunoSEQ multiplex PCR; in TCRdb, only in-frame clones are kept and a portion is missing. The sample includes 60,000 to 70,000 clones, 91% of them seen just once. Sequenced here: peripheral blood, sampled in the second trimester of pregnancy. The origin of the receptors is a female donor with multiple sclerosis, enrolled in a pregnancy study. The CDR3 runs from the conserved cysteine through the conserved F or W. D genes are given only for firm matches. Expanded clones get a size class; other rows say once, few or many, or leave the size out.

TRBD2 TRBJ2-1 - TRBV10-3 TGTGCCATCAGAGGTCCCGGGACTAGCGGGGACGGGAATGAGCAGTTCTTC CAIRGPGTSGDGNEQFF
- TRBJ1-1 - TRBV5-1 TGCGCCAGCAGCTTGGGACAGGAGATTCGGGGCGCTTTCTTT CASSLGQEIRGAFF
TRBD1 TRBJ1-1 - TRBV6-5 TGTGCCAGCAGTTCCCCGGGACAGGGAACTGAAGCTTTCTTT CASSSPGQGTEAFF
- TRBJ1-2 - TRBV10-3 TGTGCCACCTTACAGGGCCCTAACTATGGCTACACCTTC CATLQGPNYGYTF
- TRBJ1-4 - TRBV18 TGTGCCAGCTCACCTCGGACAGCGAATGAAAAACTGTTTTTT CASSPRTANEKLFF
TRBD1 TRBJ2-7 - TRBV29-1 TGCAGCGCCAGGACAGGGACCTACGAGCAGTACTTC CSARTGTYEQYF
TRBD1 TRBJ1-2 - TRBV7-6 TGTGCCAGCAGACCACAGGGGTACTATGGCTACACCTTC CASRPQGYYGYTF
TRBD2 TRBJ2-3 - TRBV6-5 TGTGCCAGCAGACTAGCGGGAGCAGATACGCAGTATTTT CASRLAGADTQYF
TRBD2 TRBJ2-1 - TRBV11-2 TGTGCCAGCAGCTCAGGAGGGACTAGCGGGAGGGCCAATGAGCAGTTCTTC CASSSGGTSGRANEQFF
- TRBJ2-5 - TRBV7-9 TGTGCCAGCAGCTTTGCGGGGTCGGGGCAAGAGACCCAGTACTTC CASSFAGSGQETQYF
- TRBJ2-3 - TRBV9 TGTGCCAGCAGCGCCCCTAGCACAGATACGCAGTATTTT CASSAPSTDTQYF
- TRBJ2-6 - TRBV6-6 TGTGCTACACAGGGATATCTCTCTGGGGCCAACGTCCTGACTTTC CATQGYLSGANVLTF
TRBD1 TRBJ1-5 - TRBV7-9 TGTGCCAGCAGCTCTACAGGGGGCGCGGGTCAGCCCCAGCATTTT CASSSTGGAGQPQHF
- TRBJ1-1 - TRBV6-6 TGTGCCAGCAGTCGAGGGGGGAACACTGAAGCTTTCTTT CASSRGGNTEAFF
- TRBJ1-1 - TRBV7-9 TGTGCCAGCAGCTCACTTGACACTGAAGCTTTCTTT CASSSLDTEAFF
- TRBJ1-1 - TRBV29-1 TGCAGCGCCAAACTTAATACAGAGAACACTGAAGCTTTCTTT CSAKLNTENTEAFF
TRBD1 TRBJ1-1 - TRBV5-1 TGCGCCAGCAGGGAGCCGGGACAGGGAAGGACTGAAGCTTTCTTT CASREPGQGRTEAFF
- TRBJ1-1 - TRBV2 TGTGCCAGCAGTGATCAGGGATCTGAAGCTTTCTTT CASSDQGSEAFF
- TRBJ1-1 - TRBV9 TGTGCCAGCAGCGTAGAACAGGTGGCCACTGAAGCTTTCTTT CASSVEQVATEAFF
TRBD2 TRBJ2-3 - TRBV27 TGTGCCAGCAGTTCATCTAGCGGGAGGGCCAAAGATACGCAGTATTTT CASSSSSGRAKDTQYF
- TRBJ1-1 - TRBV29-1 TGCAGCGTTGAACCGACCGGGGAAACTGAAGCTTTCTTT CSVEPTGETEAFF
- TRBJ1-2 - TRBV28 TGTGCCAGCAGTGTAGGGCAGGGAGGGGTATATGGCTATGGCTACACCTTC CASSVGQGGVYGYGYTF
- TRBJ2-3 - TRBV4-1 TGCGCCAGCAGCCAGGGGATTCCGGGACGAGGCCTGGGGGCTAGCACAGATACGCAGTATTTT CASSQGIPGRGLGASTDTQYF
- TRBJ1-1 - TRBV23-1 TGCGCCACAAAACAGGGATGGGTGAACACTGAAGCTTTCTTT CATKQGWVNTEAFF
- TRBJ2-7 - TRBV9 TGTGCCAGCAGCGCTAGCAGTCAGAGCTCCTACGAGCAGTACTTC CASSASSQSSYEQYF
- TRBJ1-1 - TRBV27 TGTGCCAGAAGGGGCACTGAAGCTTTCTTT CARRGTEAFF
- TRBJ2-4 - TRBV9 TGTGCCAGCAGCGTAAGTTCAGGTGTGAGGCGGGACGGGAACATTCAGTACTTC CASSVSSGVRRDGNIQYF
- TRBJ1-3 - TRBV5-1 TGCGCCAGCAGCTTGGGCATCAGGTCTTCTGGAAACACCATATATTTT CASSLGIRSSGNTIYF
- TRBJ1-2 - TRBV6-5 TGTGCCAGCACGGGGGGAGCTAACTATGGCTACACCTTC CASTGGANYGYTF
- TRBJ1-2 - TRBV18 TGTGCCAGCTCACCGAGCGGGGGTTCGGGAGGCTACACCTTC CASSPSGGSGGYTF
- TRBJ2-7 - TRBV7-2 TGTGCCAGCAGTTACACCTGGGACAACTACGAGCAGTACTTC CASSYTWDNYEQYF
- TRBJ2-7 - TRBV5-4 TGTGCCAGCAGCATTCAATACGAGCAGTACTTC CASSIQYEQYF
- TRBJ1-5 - TRBV30 TGTGCCTGGAGTGACAGGGCCCAGCCCCAGCATTTT CAWSDRAQPQHF
- TRBJ2-2 - TRBV12-5 TGTGCTAGTTGTAATAGTAACACCGGGGAGCTGTTTTTT CASCNSNTGELFF
TRBD2 TRBJ2-1 - TRBV4-3 TGCGCCAGCAAGGGGGAACTAGCGGGGGGGCCCCATGAGCAGTTCTTC CASKGELAGGPHEQFF
TRBD1 TRBJ2-7 - TRBV18 TGTGCCAGCTCACCACTGGACAGGGGATCCATCGAGCAGTACTTC CASSPLDRGSIEQYF
TRBD1 TRBJ2-7 - TRBV5-1 TGCGCCAGCAGCGCTACAGGGGTTGAGACCTACGAGCAGTACTTC CASSATGVETYEQYF
TRBD2 TRBJ2-7 - TRBV6-1 TGTGCCAGCAGTGAAGAGGGTAGCGGGAGGTCCTACGAGCAGTACTTC CASSEEGSGRSYEQYF
TRBD1 TRBJ1-2 few TRBV9 TGTGCCAGCAGCGCTCACGTTGACAGGGGGAATCTCTATGGCTACACCTTC CASSAHVDRGNLYGYTF
TRBD1 TRBJ1-5 - TRBV19 TGTGCCAGTAGTAGACAGGGGATTAGCAATCAGCCCCAGCATTTT CASSRQGISNQPQHF
- TRBJ2-1 - TRBV7-9 TGTGCCAGCAGCTTAGGGTCCTCCAGCGGCTCCTACAATGAGCAGTTCTTC CASSLGSSSGSYNEQFF
TRBD2 TRBJ2-1 - TRBV9 TGTGCCAGCAGCGCGGGACTAGCGGACCATGAGCAGTTCTTC CASSAGLADHEQFF
- TRBJ1-1 once TRBV19 TGTGCCGCGACGACAGGGAACACTGAAGCTTTCTTT CAATTGNTEAFF
- TRBJ1-1 once TRBV6-4 TGTGCCAGCACCCGTCCAGGGATGAACACTGAAGCTTTCTTT CASTRPGMNTEAFF
TRBD2 TRBJ2-7 - TRBV4-1 TGCGCCAGCAGCCATGAACCGGGACTAGCGGGAAACCGGAACGAGCAGTACTTC CASSHEPGLAGNRNEQYF
TRBD1 TRBJ1-2 - TRBV4-2 TGTGCCAGCAGTCACTCTGTGTCGCAGGGGGATGGCTACACCTTC CASSHSVSQGDGYTF
TRBD2 TRBJ2-3 - TRBV11-2 TGTGCCAGCAGCTCCGCCACGAGGACTAGCGGGAGGTCAGATACGCAGTATTTT CASSSATRTSGRSDTQYF
- TRBJ1-4 once TRBV9 TGTGCCAGCAGCGTAGACCGAGAATTTAATGAAAAACTGTTTTTT CASSVDREFNEKLFF
- TRBJ1-1 - TRBV11-2 TGTGCCAGCAGCTTAGAACAGGGTACTGAAGCTTTCTTT CASSLEQGTEAFF
TRBD1 TRBJ2-7 - TRBV7-9 TGTGCCAGCAGCGCGACTAACAGGGGTGTGCGCCCCTACGAGCAGTACTTC CASSATNRGVRPYEQYF
TRBD2 TRBJ2-3 - TRBV29-1 TGCAGCGTTGGAGCGGGAGCAGGGCCGCAGTATTTT CSVGAGAGPQYF
- TRBJ1-4 - TRBV6-1 TGTGCCAGCAGTGAATGGCAGGGCGGTAATGAAAAACTGTTTTTT CASSEWQGGNEKLFF
- TRBJ2-3 - TRBV19 TGTGCCAGTAGGCCGGCTAGCACAAATACGCAGTATTTT CASRPASTNTQYF
TRBD1 TRBJ2-1 - TRBV6-1 TGTGCCAGCAGTGCCCGGGACAGGGGGACATCTGAGCAGTTCTTC CASSARDRGTSEQFF
- TRBJ2-7 - TRBV20-1 TGCAGTGCTAGTTACAAATACGAGCAGTACTTC CSASYKYEQYF
- TRBJ2-3 - TRBV4-1 TGCGCCAGCAGTCCGGAGGGATATACGCAGTATTTT CASSPEGYTQYF
TRBD2 TRBJ2-1 - TRBV12-5 TGTGCTAGTGGTTTGGTCCGAAGGGGACTAGCGGGAGGGAACAATGAGCAGTTCTTC CASGLVRRGLAGGNNEQFF
- TRBJ1-1 - TRBV10-3 TGTGCCATCGATGATGCCGGGAACCCGAACACTGAAGCTTTCTTT CAIDDAGNPNTEAFF
- TRBJ2-7 - TRBV5-8 TGTGCCAGCAGCTTTGGTCCAGGCCGTTTCGACGAGCAGTACTTC CASSFGPGRFDEQYF